The T cell receptor (beta chain) described here comes from a study of T cell repertoires and Cas9 in healthy adults. Looking at the study overall: CD4 and CD8 compartments: SpCas9-reactive T cells profiled for potency, cytotoxicity, lineage. General study findings and limits: SpCas9-reactive regulatory T cells reportedly mitigated SpCas9-reactive effector T cells in vitro.

Remarks on this clone: Its antigen is unknown.

Using immunoSEQ multiplex PCR, the repertoire was profiled, and TCRdb retains in-frame clones only, with some absent. Of tens of thousands of clones in the sample, under 95% were seen once. The CDR3 is 16 residues long. Germline V gives CDR1 KGHSH, CDR2 LQKENI. V lost 5 bases to trimming and J lost 0 bases, with 11 bases between them. V gene TRBV18 combines with J gene TRBJ2-6, with D possibly being TRBD2 (7 bases). The sequenced sample was CD4+ effector T cells (CD127+, CD25-, CD137-, CD154-) from PBMCs; culture status not recorded. This receptor was obtained from a human donor in good health. The CDR3 reads CASSKAGASGANVLTF. In nucleotides, the CDR3 is TGTGCCAGCTCAAAGGCGGGGGCCTCTGGGGCCAACGTCCTGACTTTC.